Following are 7 T cell receptor beta chains from one sample sequenced in a study of shared clonotypes between healthy human individuals (dated by TCRdb to about 2020). Libraries were prepared through the immunoSEQ multiplex PCR assay. Not all clones reach the TCRdb copy of this immuneACCESS table, which keeps in-frame sequences only. Checked studies attribute under half of the gap to unresolved V genes and leave the rest unexplained. Here the sample has around 700,000 clones; about 74% occur a single time. The ten biggest clones cover about 1.8% of the sample. The material sequenced was memory CD4+ T cells sorted from blood. The cell subset or site label on this specimen signifies: CD45RA-negative fraction. Every receptor here comes from a woman aged 25 to 39 in good health.

The chain is built from TRBV28 and TRBJ1-4; unclear D gene. V lost 6 bases, J lost 8 bases, and 19 bases lay in between. This CDR3 comprises 15 residues. The germline gives CDR1 MDHEN, CDR2 SYDVKM. CDR3 region: CASSPRAMAGEKLFF. In DNA form, the CDR3 reads TGTGCCAGCAGCCCTCGGGCCATGGCTGGAGAAAAACTGTTTTTT.

The chain has TRBV7-8 and TRBJ1-2; no definite D call. The CDR3 covers 15 residues. Germline loops: CDR1 SGHVS, CDR2 FQNEAQ. Trimming removed 1 base from V and 4 bases from J, with 13 bases in between. CDR3 nucleotide sequence: TGTGCCAGCAGCTTAGAAGGGCAGACGCCCTATGGCTACACCTTC. Translation gives CASSLEGQTPYGYTF.

This clone appeared once. The chain joins TRBV5-4 to TRBJ2-2; the D gene could be TRBD1 or TRBD2 (7 bases each). The CDR3 runs 15 residues. Germline V gene data show CDR1 as SGHNT and CDR2 as YYREEE (reference sequence). V was pared by 6 bases and J by 2 bases, with 14 bases between. The CDR3 DNA is TGTGCCAGCACCCAGGGGGGGCAAAACACCGGGGAGCTGTTTTTT. Protein product: CASTQGGQNTGELFF.

This rearrangement joins TRBV25-1 to TRBJ2-5; 7 bases line up with TRBD2. There are 14 residues in the CDR3. V was clipped by 7 bases and J by 5 bases; unmatched bases: 10. Germline CDR1 MGHDK, CDR2 SYGVNS. CDR3 amino acids: CASTLRDGGETQYF. CDR3 sequence (DNA): TGTGCCAGCACCCTTCGGGACGGGGGGGAGACCCAGTACTTC.

For this clone: Other DNA sequences in the sample encode the same CDR3. V gene TRBV11-1 combines with J gene TRBJ2-1; the D is unclear. Trimming pared 2 bases from V and 0 bases from J, leaving 14 bases between. Germline V gives CDR1 SGHAT, CDR2 FQDESV (reference sequence). This CDR3 has 17 amino acids. The CDR3 DNA is TGTGCCAGCAGCTTACGGACGGCTCGAAGCTCCTACAATGAGCAGTTCTTC. This codes for CASSLRTARSSYNEQFF.

The genes are TRBV15 and TRBJ2-1; 10 bases map to TRBD2. The CDR3 is made up of 14 amino acids. The V gene end was trimmed by 6 bases and the J gene end by 7 bases; junction bases not matched to a gene: 6. CDR1 and CDR2 from the germline V gene are LNHNV and YYDKDF (reference sequence). In nucleotides, the CDR3 is TGTGCCACCAGGAGTAGCGGGAGGTCAAATGAGCAGTTCTTC. Translating gives CATRSSGRSNEQFF.

The genes are TRBV5-1 and TRBJ2-7; D is unresolved. Germline V gene lookup returns CDR1 SGHRS and CDR2 YFSETQ. The CDR3 runs 14 residues. V was pared by 2 bases and J by 5 bases, with 14 bases between. The CDR3 coding sequence is TGCGCCAGCAGCTTAAGCCAGGTGGTCGACGAGCAGTACTTC. Amino acids: CASSLSQVVDEQYF.